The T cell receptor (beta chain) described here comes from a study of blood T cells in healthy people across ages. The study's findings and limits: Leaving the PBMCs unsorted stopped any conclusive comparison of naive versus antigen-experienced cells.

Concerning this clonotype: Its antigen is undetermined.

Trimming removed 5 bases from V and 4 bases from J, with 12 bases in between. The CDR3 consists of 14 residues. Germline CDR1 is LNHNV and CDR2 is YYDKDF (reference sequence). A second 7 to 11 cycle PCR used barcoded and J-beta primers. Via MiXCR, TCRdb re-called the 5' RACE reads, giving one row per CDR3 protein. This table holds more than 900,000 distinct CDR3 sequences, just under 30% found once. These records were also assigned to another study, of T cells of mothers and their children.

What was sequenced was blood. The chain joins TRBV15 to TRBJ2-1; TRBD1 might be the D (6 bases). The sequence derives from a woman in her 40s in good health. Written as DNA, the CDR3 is TGTGCCACCAGCGGCTACAGGGATTACAATGAGCAGTTCTTC. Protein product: CATSGYRDYNEQFF.